The 11 T cell receptor beta chains in this list originate from one sample, sequenced in a study of blood T cell repertoires in COVID-19 (dated by TCRdb to 2020 to 2021). To prepare the library, the immunoSEQ multiplex PCR assay was applied. TCRdb limited this immuneACCESS table to in-frame rearrangements with V and J called. A share of clones is missing; checked studies link under half to unresolved V genes, and the rest is unexplained. The sample data list hundreds of thousands of clones, and 87% of these were observed just once. 10% to 15% of the sample is held by the ten biggest clonotypes. Sequencing input: peripheral blood. Source of these receptors: a woman aged 18-35 years who had recovered from COVID-19.

The chain recombines TRBV7-3 with TRBJ1-1; 7 nucleotides match TRBD1. J lost 2 bases, V lost 2 bases, and 2 bases had no gene match. This CDR3 contains 14 residues. The germline CDR1 and CDR2 sequences are SGHTA and FQGTGA. CDR3 sequence: CASSLGTANTEAFF. CDR3 DNA: TGTGCCAGCAGCTTAGGGACAGCAAACACTGAAGCTTTCTTT. Supplemented by reference TRBV7-3 and TRBJ1-1, the full variable domain reads GAGVSQTPSNKVTEKGKYVELRCDPISGHTALYWYRQSLGQGPEFLIYFQGTGAADDSGLPNDRFFAVRPEGSVSTLKIQRTERGDSAVYLCASSLGTANTEAFFGQGTRLTVV.

This chain connects TRBV4-2 to TRBJ2-3; 10 nucleotides match TRBD2. The junction had 12 bases not matched to a gene; V was cut back by 0 bases and J by 6 bases. The V gene's germline CDR1 is LGHNA and CDR2 YNFKEQ. This CDR3 region has 18 residues. The CDR3 spells CASSQEIGTSVVSDTQYF. Written as DNA, the CDR3 is TGTGCCAGCAGCCAAGAGATTGGGACTAGCGTAGTTAGTGATACGCAGTATTTT.

The chain employs TRBV25-1 and TRBJ1-4; D is unresolved. V lost 4 bases, J lost 0 bases, and 9 bases lay in between. CDR1 and CDR2 from the germline V gene are MGHDK and SYGVNS. The CDR3 length is 15 residues. CDR3 coding DNA: TGTGCCAGCAGTGCCCCAGGCTCAACTAATGAAAAACTGTTTTTT. Translated, it gives CASSAPGSTNEKLFF.

This clone was seen more than once but under ten times. The genes are TRBV5-1 and TRBJ2-2; D is perhaps TRBD2 (6 bases). V gave up 0 bases and J gave up 6 bases, with 15 bases separating them. CDR1 and CDR2 (germline): SGHRS, YFSETQ. The CDR3 spans 16 residues. Here the CDR3 reads CASSLGLDMVAGELFF. CDR3 nucleotide sequence: TGCGCCAGCAGCTTGGGACTAGATATGGTCGCCGGGGAGCTGTTTTTT.

The chain employs TRBV5-1 and TRBJ2-5, with unresolved D. V lost 0 bases to trimming and J lost 1 base, with 13 bases between them. Per germline, CDR1 SGHRS and CDR2 YFSETQ. The CDR3 runs 16 residues. The CDR3 here is CASSLGPAVIQETQYF. The DNA of the CDR3 is TGCGCCAGCAGCTTGGGTCCCGCAGTAATCCAAGAGACCCAGTACTTC. The full variable domain, completed using reference TRBV5-1 and TRBJ2-5, is KAGVTQTPRYLIKTRGQQVTLSCSPISGHRSVSWYQQTPGQGLQFLFEYFSETQRNKGNFPGRFSGRQFSNSRSEMNVSTLELGDSALYLCASSLGPAVIQETQYFGPGTRLLVL.

The rearrangement links TRBV7-2 to TRBJ2-3, with 7 bases identical to TRBD2. Germline V CDR1 and CDR2: SGHTA, FQGNSA. With 1 base clipped from V and 6 bases from J, the junction kept 16 bases outside the gene matches. The CDR3 extends over 18 amino acids. The CDR3 protein is CASSLVASGTGPGDTQYF. Written as DNA, the CDR3 is TGTGCCAGCAGCTTAGTAGCTAGCGGAACCGGCCCAGGGGATACGCAGTATTTT.

The chain joins TRBV19 to TRBJ2-1; 8 bases align to TRBD2. Germline V gene sequence: CDR1 LNHDA, CDR2 SQIVND (reference sequence). With 5 bases clipped from V and 0 bases from J, the junction kept 3 bases outside the gene matches. This CDR3 region has 15 residues. The CDR3 DNA reads TGTGCCAGTAGTCCCGGGACTAGCTCCTACAATGAGCAGTTCTTC. Amino acids: CASSPGTSSYNEQFF.

This clone was detected once. This chain connects TRBV7-9 to TRBJ2-5; D unresolved. This CDR3 comprises 14 residues. V was shortened by 3 bases and J by 5 bases, with 13 bases between the two germline ends. Germline V gene data show CDR1 as SEHNR and CDR2 as FQNEAQ (reference sequence). CDR3 protein: CASSLSQRWETQYF. CDR3 DNA: TGTGCCAGCAGCTTGAGTCAGAGGTGGGAGACCCAGTACTTC. Full variable domain (missing parts from reference TRBV7-9 and TRBJ2-5): DTGVSQNPRHKITKRGQNVTFRCDPISEHNRLYWYRQTLGQGPEFLTYFQNEAQLEKSRLLSDRFSAERPKGSFSTLEIQRTEQGDSAMYLCASSLSQRWETQYFGPGTRLLVL.

This rearrangement joins TRBV10-1 to TRBJ1-1; 12 positions match TRBD1. From germline, CDR1 is WNHNN and CDR2 SYGVQD (reference sequence). This CDR3 contains 20 residues. With 2 bases clipped from V and 7 bases from J, the junction kept 20 bases outside the gene matches. As DNA, the CDR3 is TGCGCCAGCAGTGAGAAACGACCCCCAGCGGGACAGGGGGCACTGGTTGAAGCTTTCTTT. It specifies CASSEKRPPAGQGALVEAFF.

The genes are TRBV7-2 and TRBJ1-2; weak D call: TRBD1 (6 bases). V was clipped by 2 bases and J by 8 bases, with 15 bases between them. Per the germline V gene, CDR1 is SGHTA and CDR2 is FQGNSA. The CDR3 loop spans 14 amino acids. The CDR3 region has the DNA TGTGCCAGCAGCTTAACCCCAGGGGTAGGAGGCTACACCTTC. It specifies CASSLTPGVGGYTF.

J is TRBJ2-5 and V is TRBV5-4, with a weak D call TRBD2 (6 bases). The CDR3 runs to 16 residues. The V gene lost 4 bases and the J gene lost 3 bases, with 19 bases spanning the gap. Germline assignment: CDR1 SGHNT and CDR2 YYREEE (reference sequence). The DNA of the CDR3 is TGTGCCAGCAGCCCTGGGACTGCGATTGGAAAAGAGACCCAGTACTTC. It is translated as CASSPGTAIGKETQYF. The complete variable domain, with remaining parts taken from reference TRBV5-4 and TRBJ2-5, reads ETGVTQSPTHLIKTRGQQVTLRCSSQSGHNTVSWYQQALGQGPQFIFQYYREEENGRGNFPPRFSGLQFPNYSSELNVNALELDDSALYLCASSPGTAIGKETQYFGPGTRLLVL.